This TCR beta chain comes out of a study of CD8 T cells in Susac syndrome. Sequencing of TCR beta drew on CD8+ and CD4+ T cells from blood. Trimming pared 9 bases from V and 2 bases from J, leaving 14 bases between. This CDR3 has 13 amino acids. Germline CDR1 is SGHNT and CDR2 is YYREEE (reference sequence). Roughly 0.45 to 1 ug RNA was reverse transcribed with random hexamers. MiXCR was run by TCRdb on the immunoSEQ multiplex PCR reads, yielding one entry per CDR3 protein. Among around 150,000 distinct CDR3 sequences listed, over 85% were seen once. The specimen sequenced was CD8+ T cells from PBMCs. This rearrangement joins TRBV5-4 to TRBJ1-1; TRBD1 might be the D (5 bases). The sequence was obtained from a human donor in good health. Here the CDR3 reads CATRDSFNTEAFF. CDR3 DNA sequence: TGTGCCACTCGTGACAGTTTCAACACTGAAGCTTTCTTT.